The 11 T cell receptor beta chains below all came from one sample that was sequenced in a study of human T cells and chemical hapten exposure. TCRdb independently ran MiXCR on the RACE reads; one entry per CDR3 protein. The sample shows 300,000 to 450,000 distinct CDR3 sequences, roughly 5.3% of them seen only once. The time point denotes: pre-sensitization, week 0. Treatment: therapeutic diphenylcyclopropenone sensitization with weekly scalp DPC. The source was whole blood, collected in connection with sensitization to the hapten diphenylcyclopropenone (DPC). These receptors were collected from a woman aged 45-60 years with alopecia areata. Some clones in this sample may be carry-over from other donors' samples.

This clonotype was detected a few times. This chain links TRBV9 with TRBJ1-1, with D possibly TRBD1 on 6 matching bases. This CDR3 has 16 amino acids. Trimming pared 0 bases from V and 7 bases from J, leaving 19 bases between. The germline V gene encodes CDR1 SGDLS and CDR2 YYNGEE. CDR3 nucleotide sequence: TGTGCCAGCAGCGTAGAGGCTTTGGGGGCGCTTGGTGAAGCTTTCTTT. This translates into CASSVEALGALGEAFF.

In its sample, this clonotype was seen many times. This chain joins TRBV3-1 and TRBJ2-5, with 8 nucleotides matching TRBD1. Germline V CDR1 and CDR2: LGHDT, YNNKEL (reference sequence). With V trimmed by 1 base and J by 5 bases, 3 bases remained unmatched. The CDR3 length is 14 residues. The CDR3 coding sequence is TGTGCCAGCAGCCAAGCAGGGGGCGGTGAGACCCAGTACTTC. It yields the protein CASSQAGGGETQYF.

This clonotype was counted between two and nine times. The rearrangement uses TRBV12-3 or TRBV12-4 and TRBJ2-1, with 10 bases fitting TRBD2. The CDR3 totals 14 residues. V trimming: 7 bases; J trimming: 4 bases; junction bases outside the gene matches: 4. The CDR3 region is CASNLAGEYNEQFF. As DNA, the CDR3 is TGTGCCAGCAACCTAGCGGGGGAGTACAATGAGCAGTTCTTC.

As DNA, the CDR3 is TGTGCCAGCAGTCGCCACAGGGGAGGAGGTACAGATACGCAGTATTTT. Its protein is CASSRHRGGGTDTQYF. This sequence joins TRBV6-2 or TRBV6-3 and TRBJ2-3; TRBD1 is a possible D gene (7 bases). There are 16 residues in the CDR3. CDR1 is MNHEY and CDR2 is SVGEGT in the germline V gene. Between the trimmed V and J ends, which lost 5 bases and 3 bases, there was a span of 18 bases.

In its sample, this clonotype was seen many times. The chain employs TRBV7-9 and TRBJ2-4, with D maybe TRBD2 (6 bases). The length of the CDR3 is 16 residues. The germline CDR1 and CDR2 sequences are SEHNR and FQNEAQ (reference sequence). Trimming removed 5 bases at V and 4 bases at J, with 18 bases between. Here the CDR3 reads CASSLPVLALKNIQYF. CDR3 DNA sequence: TGTGCCAGCAGCCTCCCGGTCCTAGCGCTAAAAAACATTCAGTACTTC.

This chain links TRBV3-1 with TRBJ1-2; the D is unclear. The germline V and J ends were trimmed by 0 bases and 8 bases, with 10 bases remaining between them. Per germline, CDR1 LGHDT and CDR2 YNNKEL (reference sequence). The CDR3 spans 13 residues. CDR3 in amino acids: CASSQDQGKGYTF. CDR3 DNA sequence: TGTGCCAGCAGCCAAGATCAAGGAAAAGGCTACACCTTC.

This clonotype was picked up many times. The chain links TRBV9 to TRBJ2-5, with D unresolved. This CDR3 contains 14 residues. Deletions cut 0 bases from V and 1 base from J, with 7 bases between. Germline V CDR1 and CDR2: SGDLS, YYNGEE. The CDR3 DNA reads TGTGCCAGCAGCGTAGCTGACTTCCAAGAGACCCAGTACTTC. It codes for CASSVADFQETQYF.

This clonotype was counted at least ten times. The chain carries TRBV24-1 and TRBJ2-1, with D perhaps matching TRBD2 (6 bases). Germline V gives CDR1 KGHDR, CDR2 SFDVKD. Trimming removed 1 base from V and 5 bases from J, with 14 bases in between. The CDR3 loop spans 16 amino acids. In nucleotides, the CDR3 is TGTGCCACCAGTGATTTTCGGACGTTAGCGGACAATGAGCAGTTCTTC. Protein product: CATSDFRTLADNEQFF.

This clonotype was picked up a small number of times. V and J are TRBV12-3 or TRBV12-4 and TRBJ1-5; perhaps TRBD1 as D (5 bases). The CDR3 has 14 residues. Between the trimmed V and J ends, which lost 4 bases and 7 bases, there was a span of 14 bases. In DNA, the CDR3 is TGTGCCAGCAGTTCAGGAGGGACTCGGCAGCCCCAGCATTTT. Translated: CASSSGGTRQPQHF.

This clonotype was picked up many times. CDR3 loop: CASSGDSNSGNTIYF. The DNA of the CDR3 is TGTGCCAGCAGCGGGGACAGCAACTCTGGAAACACCATATATTTT. The rearrangement uses TRBV7-9 and TRBJ1-3, with 7 positions matching TRBD1. V gave up 5 bases and J gave up 0 bases; unmatched junction bases: 4. CDR1 is SEHNR and CDR2 is FQNEAQ in the germline V gene (reference sequence). The CDR3 is made up of 15 amino acids.

This clonotype was seen ten or more times. V gene TRBV12-3 or TRBV12-4 combines with J gene TRBJ1-5; D uncertain. The CDR3 extends over 12 amino acids. Trimming left V 5 bases short and J 9 bases short, with 11 bases between. The CDR3 nucleotides are TGTGCCAGCAGTGGTGAGATTCGGCCCCAGCATTTT. It translates to CASSGEIRPQHF.